This T cell receptor (beta chain) was identified in a study of cytomegalovirus exposure and HLA in healthy donors (dated by TCRdb to the late 2010s). For the wider study: An earlier analysis of 587 of the donors reported roughly 300 Gb of sequence data and approximately 120 million unique TCR beta sequences obtained from about 200 million T cells. About 330 gigabases of sequencing data and around 88 million unique TCR sequences made up an early release that covered approximately 700 HLA-typed donors. Of the 350 to 450 genotyped donors, over 70% fell in the genetic ancestry cluster associated with self-reported Caucasian donors. The aim of the study was to test whether cataloging public T cell receptors could identify signatures of past pathogen exposure. Using immunosequencing, the study profiled T cell repertoires from 640 or so subjects and related those repertoires to cytomegalovirus serostatus. A separate validation cohort of roughly 130 different subjects was used in addition to the roughly 620-subject first cohort. High-throughput TCR immunosequencing, statistical association of individual TCRs with disease status, and machine learning were combined to predict cytomegalovirus infection status. A later analysis re-examined previously published TCR beta repertoires from about 670 donors and added high-resolution HLA genotyping to investigate patterns of TCR occurrence. Rather than drawing on any new phenotypic data, the later analysis identified candidate immune exposures from TCR beta sequences and the way those sequences occurred across donors. An earlier analysis of approximately 500 of the donors applied high-throughput TCR beta sequencing to assess whether each TCR beta V gene segment acted as functional or pseudogenic. Donor age, sex, ethnicity and CMV serostatus were collected together with the repertoire data. Genome-wide SNP genotypes for about 65% of the 666 donors were used in a later genetic analysis, which treated that subset as a discovery cohort. Every repertoire in the discovery cohort had been generated on one and the same sequencing platform. HLA typing included class I and class II loci at four-digit resolution. Typing coverage differed by locus: A, B, C, DRB1 and DQB1 were typed in roughly 620-630 donors, DQA1 in about 510, DPA1 in nearly 610, and DPB1 in roughly 450. Five DR-DQ haplotypes were treated as single units for association and clustering because of strong linkage in the cohort. Among around 400 genotyped donors of the cohort, an average of roughly 230,000 unique TCR beta nucleotide sequences was sequenced per donor, of which about 18% were non-productive. Study-level results and caveats: Specific HLA alleles were associated with 15,000 to 20,000 TCR beta sequences at a false discovery rate of 0.05 in a later analysis. A further reported finding was that TCR beta sequences accurately predicted the HLA-A and HLA-B alleles for most subjects in the first cohort. Some IMGT-functional V segments, including TRBV6-2 and TRBV6-3, could not be distinguished by the 87-base-pair reads and were therefore excluded. Compared with equally common non-associated chains, HLA-associated TCR beta chains in a later analysis were more clonally expanded and had lower generation probabilities. Linkage disequilibrium might explain the correlated functional status among segregating V segments, but an unknown experimental factor could not be ruled out. Assigning TCR associations to individual alleles was difficult when HLA alleles, especially DR and DQ, strongly co-occurred. For the cohort, immune exposure information was limited to CMV serostatus. Most TCR sequences were observed very rarely across donors, whereas some public TCRs were present in many individuals. Several of the top co-occurrence clusters appeared to be linked to parvovirus B19, influenza, CMV and Epstein-Barr virus, according to a later analysis. A total of some 180 TCR beta chains were listed by the study as associated with cytomegalovirus. A later genetic analysis reported fewer N-insertions in productive TCRs among donors in an Asian-associated ancestry cluster than the roughly 620-donor mean. According to the authors, the approach could potentially be generalized to other disease states and immunological phenotypes. Only TCR beta chains were sequenced in this cohort, and the absence of alpha or paired-chain data limited detectable features. A later analysis found that TCR association rates varied across HLA loci, with DRB1 alleles showing the most associated TCRs and HLA-C alleles the fewest. The classifier was reported to diagnose cytomegalovirus status with high specificity and sensitivity in both the original cohort and the validation cohort. Roughly uniform sequencing depth across donors was assumed in presence/absence analyses, although this assumption may not hold. In vitro tests confirmed that a few of the cytomegalovirus-associated TCR beta chains recognize cytomegalovirus antigens. In a later genetic analysis, a missense DCLRE1C variant was associated with V-gene and J-gene trimming of TCR beta chains, and the association was replicated in an independent cohort. Because HLA typing was unavailable for some donors at each locus, only the typed subset was used in association tests. A later analysis found that most CMV-associated TCR beta chains appeared HLA-restricted, with HLA associations seemingly driven largely by CMV exposure. The sequencing pipeline was judged likely to have produced a cluster of highly shared sequence variants as a technical artifact. Fewer than 20 rarely observed V segments, including chromosome 9 orphons, were excluded from the earlier analysis of several hundred of the donors because counts were too low. In an earlier analysis of 500 to 650 of the donors, most TCR beta V segments appeared in productive rearrangements about 87% or about 30% of the time, broadly matching IMGT annotations.

The cohort was made up of 650 to 700 healthy bone marrow donors. Cohort members were all nominally healthy when sampled, although unrecorded immune exposures were likely present. The donor was CMV seronegative and belonged to the group of 352 seronegative cohort members. A peripheral blood sample was collected from each donor, and TCR beta sequencing was performed on peripheral blood mononuclear cells. The Qiagen DNeasy Blood Extraction Kit was used to extract genomic DNA from the blood cell samples. The count of this clone is one. Its antigen remains unidentified. The input lacks base qualities; no much larger clone sits a single base away. The library was built by means of the immunoSEQ multiplex PCR assay. For the multiplex PCR, a mixture combining 60 forward primers for TCR Vbeta segments and 13 reverse primers for TCR Jbeta segments was used. The CDR3 region of rearranged TCR beta genes was amplified from genomic DNA by a multiplex PCR assay. On the Illumina HiSeq System, the amplified TCR beta libraries were sequenced as 87-base-pair reads. As for the authors' bioinformatics: Across the 500 to 750 repertoires, a later analysis counted 80 million or so unique TCR beta chains, roughly 11 million of which were shared by at least two donors. Raw reads were error-corrected and collapsed into unique sequences with a nearest-neighbor algorithm that merged closely related sequences to remove PCR and sequencing errors. V, D and J gene segments were assigned by aligning CDR3 sequences to IMGT reference sequences. For a sequence to be retained, a match of at least six nucleotides to both a V gene segment and a J gene segment was required. Rearrangements were classified as productive when the CDR3 lacked stop codons and remained in frame with V and J, and all other rearrangements were classified as non-productive. Following IMGT convention, CDR3 was defined as the stretch from the second conserved V-encoded cysteine up to the conserved J-encoded phenylalanine. The earlier analysis of about 590 of the donors excluded sequences that lacked an unambiguous match to a single V gene segment. An earlier analysis of some 610 of the donors called V segments functional above 56.7% productive rearrangements and segregating when the between-donor standard deviation exceeded 5%. A statistical classification framework was built for diagnosing cytomegalovirus status from the catalog of TCR beta chain sequences. In a later analysis, TCR nucleotide sequences were compared against IMGT/GENE-DB human TR gene sequences so that V and J genes could be assigned. A later analysis assigned CDR3 sequences and most-parsimonious VDJ recombination scenarios with the TCRdist pipeline. In a later analysis, each TCR beta chain was defined by its CDR3 amino acid sequence together with its V-gene family, and reads without a unique V-gene family were excluded. As a way to deal with suspected cross-contamination and a sequencing artifact, a later analysis dropped 450 to 600 nucleotide sequences that were highly shared and had low generation probability. In a later analysis, a clonal expansion index was calculated for each public chain from normalized within-repertoire ranks of inferred template counts. In a later analysis, generation probabilities were computed with a VDJ recombination model fitted to out-of-frame rearrangements, and the resulting probabilities were checked against IGoR. Hypergeometric tests were used in a later analysis to score TCR-TCR, TCR-HLA and TCR-CMV co-occurrence, with a repertoire-size bias correction applied to the TCR pairs. A later analysis estimated false discovery rates by permuting HLA or CMV assignments 20 times. In a later analysis, co-occurring TCRs were grouped with DBSCAN, and TCRdist sequence similarity was added when clustering was performed within HLA-allele-positive subsets. Repertoires with fewer than 30,000 or more than 120,000 public chains were left out of co-occurrence clustering, as were five repertoires with anomalous nucleotide sharing. TCRdb carries this immuneACCESS record with in-frame sequences only. Its versions omit some clonotypes, under half of them owing to an unresolved V gene in the studies checked, with the rest unexplained. V and J calls and clone size are those listed in that table; D and trimming were worked out from the DNA. Counted in this sample were tens of thousands of clones; around 80% of them appeared once. The ten most abundant clones make up around 0.96% of the sample.

V and J lose 4 bases and 1 base, and a span of 10 bases separates them. CDR1 and CDR2, looked up from the germline V gene, are SGHAT and FQNNGV. Counted from cysteine to phenylalanine, this CDR3 has 14 amino acids. The retained sequence is limited to the CDR3, 42 bases, with the frame set at the first base. Sequencing input: PBMCs. Recombination joined TRBV11-2 with TRBJ1-1; no D gene is confidently identified. The sequence was collected from a male donor in good health and CMV-seronegative. The CDR3 protein sequence reads: CASSYVIRNTEAFF. The DNA reads as follows: TGTGCCAGCAGCTACGTTATCAGGAACACTGAAGCTTTCTTT.